The clone carrying this T cell receptor beta chain was seen ten or more times. What it binds is not known. One entry per CDR3 protein, called by TCRdb with MiXCR from the PCR reads. In the table there are hundreds of thousands of distinct CDR3 sequences, about a fifth of which are singletons. Naive CD8 sequencing libraries were generated from around 20,000 to 1,000,000 sorted cells, with 10%, 30% or 50% RNA as input. Naive CD8 T cells underwent sorting with the CD8+CD4-CCR7+CD45RA+ definition. The record originates from a study of molecular identifiers for immune sequencing clone quantification. The V end lost 3 bases, the J end lost 7 bases, and 9 bases lay between the germline ends. This CDR3 is built from 12 residues. Germline V gene lookup returns CDR1 SEHNR and CDR2 FQNEAQ (reference sequence). Points from the study as a whole: Clones that exceeded 20 RNA copies held over 99% of effector molecules, yet under 1% in naive cells. Molecules of identical TCR sharing a barcode could underestimate highly expanded clone sizes.

The chain recombines TRBV7-9 with TRBJ1-1, with D maybe TRBD1 (6 bases). The sequence derives from a human donor in good health. Some libraries in this study had Jurkat cell RNA spiked in. Sequenced material: naive CD8+ T cells from blood, with Jurkat cell RNA spiked in. The subset denotes: FACS-sorted CD8+CD4-CCR7+CD45RA+ naive T cells. CDR3 sequence (DNA): TGTGCCAGCAGCTTCGGACAGATTGAAGCTTTCTTT. Translating it yields CASSFGQIEAFF.